This T cell receptor beta chain comes out of a study of T cell changes during pregnancy in multiple sclerosis. Profiled with immunoSEQ multiplex PCR; TCRdb holds only in-frame clones, not every one. Here the sample spans 110,000 or so clones, approximately 93% being singletons. The CDR3 sequence is 18 residues long. Germline assignment: CDR1 SGHVS and CDR2 FNYEAQ. Trimming took 1 base from V and 4 from J; bases not matched to a gene: 15. The origin of this receptor is a female donor with multiple sclerosis, enrolled in a pregnancy study. The rearrangement uses TRBV7-6 and TRBJ1-2, with 7 nucleotides matching TRBD1. The sequences come from peripheral blood, collected before pregnancy. The CDR3 region is CASSLGQTLGGTVYGYTF. The CDR3 DNA is TGTGCCAGCAGCTTAGGACAAACCTTGGGCGGGACAGTCTATGGCTACACCTTC.